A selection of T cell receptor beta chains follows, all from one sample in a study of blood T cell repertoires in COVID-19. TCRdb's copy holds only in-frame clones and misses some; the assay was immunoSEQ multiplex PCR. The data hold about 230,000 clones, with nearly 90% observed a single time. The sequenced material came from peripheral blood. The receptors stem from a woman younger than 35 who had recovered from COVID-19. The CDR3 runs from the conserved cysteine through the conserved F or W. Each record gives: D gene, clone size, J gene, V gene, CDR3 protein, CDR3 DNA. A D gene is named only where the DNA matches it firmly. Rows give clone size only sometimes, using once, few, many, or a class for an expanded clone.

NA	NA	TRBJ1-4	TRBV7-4	CASSLFPGRSEKLFF	TGTGCCAGCAGCTTATTTCCAGGTCGGTCGGAAAAACTGTTTTTT
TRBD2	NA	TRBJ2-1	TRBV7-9	CASSFGLGFYHEQFF	TGTGCCAGCAGCTTCGGACTAGGGTTTTACCATGAGCAGTTCTTC
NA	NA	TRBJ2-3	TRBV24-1	CATSYQGSTDTQYF	TGTGCCACCAGTTACCAGGGCTCCACAGATACGCAGTATTTT
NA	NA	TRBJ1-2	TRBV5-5	CASSLQVQGNYGYTF	TGTGCCAGCAGCTTGCAGGTTCAAGGAAACTATGGCTACACCTTC
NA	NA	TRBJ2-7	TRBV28	CASSLEVPYEQYF	TGTGCCAGCAGTTTAGAGGTTCCCTACGAGCAGTACTTC
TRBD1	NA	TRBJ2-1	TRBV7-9	CASSPIRGTGRNEQFF	TGTGCCAGCAGCCCCATTCGGGGGACAGGGCGGAATGAGCAGTTCTTC
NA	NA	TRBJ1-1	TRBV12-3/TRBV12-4	CATRENTEAFF	TGTGCCACACGAGAGAACACTGAAGCTTTCTTT
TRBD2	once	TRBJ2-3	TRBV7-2	CASSLERIGGRTDTQYF	TGTGCCAGCAGCTTAGAACGTATTGGCGGGAGGACAGATACGCAGTATTTT
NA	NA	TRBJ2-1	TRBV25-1	CASSEFRERGKQFF	TGTGCCAGCAGTGAATTCAGGGAAAGGGGTAAGCAGTTCTTC
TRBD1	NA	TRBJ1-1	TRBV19	CASMGQGAFDTEAFF	TGTGCCAGTATGGGACAGGGGGCTTTCGACACTGAAGCTTTCTTT
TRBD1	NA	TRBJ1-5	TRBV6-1	CASSELRGTGYDGQPQHF	TGTGCCAGCAGTGAACTGCGTGGGACAGGGTATGATGGTCAGCCCCAGCATTTT
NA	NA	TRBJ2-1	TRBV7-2	CASAGFGNEQFF	TGTGCCAGCGCAGGGTTTGGCAATGAGCAGTTCTTC
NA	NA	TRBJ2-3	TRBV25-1	CASSDRGLGDTQYF	TGTGCCAGCAGTGACAGGGGCTTGGGAGATACGCAGTATTTT
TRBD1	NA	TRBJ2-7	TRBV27	CASSLSGQGSYEQYF	TGTGCCAGCAGTTTATCGGGACAGGGGTCCTACGAGCAGTACTTC
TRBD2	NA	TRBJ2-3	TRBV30	CAWSLASGTSTDTQYF	TGTGCCTGGAGCTTGGCGAGCGGGACGAGCACAGATACGCAGTATTTT
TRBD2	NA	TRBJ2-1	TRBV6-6	CASSYSREEVNNEQFF	TGTGCCAGCAGTTACTCGCGGGAGGAGGTTAACAATGAGCAGTTCTTC
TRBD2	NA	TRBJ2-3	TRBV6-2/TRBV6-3	CASSHGAGESDTQYF	TGTGCCAGCAGCCACGGGGCGGGAGAATCAGATACGCAGTATTTT
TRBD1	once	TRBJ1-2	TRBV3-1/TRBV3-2	CASSREQGLDYGYTF	TGTGCCAGCAGCCGGGAACAGGGGCTCGACTATGGCTACACCTTC
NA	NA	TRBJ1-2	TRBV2	CASGQLNYGYTF	TGTGCCAGCGGACAGCTGAACTATGGCTACACCTTC
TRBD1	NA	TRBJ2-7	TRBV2	CASRGTVTYEQYF	TGTGCCAGCAGAGGGACAGTGACCTACGAGCAGTACTTC
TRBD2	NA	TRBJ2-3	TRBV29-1	CSVDNPASGRTDTQYF	TGCAGCGTTGATAATCCGGCTAGCGGGAGGACAGATACGCAGTATTTT
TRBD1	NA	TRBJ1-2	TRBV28	CASSYSGQAYGYTF	TGTGCCAGCAGCTACTCGGGACAGGCTTATGGCTACACCTTC
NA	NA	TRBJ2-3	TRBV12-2	CASRAPRLLAERGTDTQYF	TGTGCAAGTCGAGCACCCCGACTCCTAGCGGAAAGAGGCACAGATACGCAGTATTTT
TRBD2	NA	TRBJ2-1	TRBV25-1	CASSELETSGFYNEQFF	TGTGCCAGCAGTGAATTGGAAACTAGCGGATTTTACAATGAGCAGTTCTTC
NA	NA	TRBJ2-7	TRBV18	CASSEGFEQYF	TGTGCCAGCTCGGAGGGGTTCGAGCAGTACTTC
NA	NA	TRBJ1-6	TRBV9	CASSPRVALHF	TGTGCCAGCAGCCCGAGGGTGGCCCTCCACTTT
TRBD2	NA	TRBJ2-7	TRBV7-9	CASSLVSSGNYEQYF	TGTGCCAGCAGCTTAGTATCTAGCGGGAACTACGAGCAGTACTTC
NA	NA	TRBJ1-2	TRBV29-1	CSAQGVGYGYTF	TGCAGCGCACAAGGGGTAGGGTATGGCTACACCTTC
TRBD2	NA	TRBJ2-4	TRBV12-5	CASGLVQGSGGIQYF	TGTGCTAGTGGTTTGGTACAAGGTAGCGGGGGCATTCAGTACTTC
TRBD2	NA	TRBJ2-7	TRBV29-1	CSVGGLAGYEQYF	TGCAGCGTCGGGGGACTAGCGGGATACGAGCAGTACTTC
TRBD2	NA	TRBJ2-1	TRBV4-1	CASSQDRRTSGLSYNEQFF	TGCGCCAGCAGCCAAGATCGTAGGACTAGCGGCCTCTCCTACAATGAGCAGTTCTTC
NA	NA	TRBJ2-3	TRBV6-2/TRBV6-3	CASSLTSSTDTQYF	TGTGCCAGCAGCCTGACATCTAGCACAGATACGCAGTATTTT
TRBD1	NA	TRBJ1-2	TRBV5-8	CASSKTGDGGYTF	TGTGCCAGCAGCAAGACAGGGGATGGGGGCTACACCTTC
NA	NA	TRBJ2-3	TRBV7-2	CASSPSSGTDTQYF	TGTGCCAGCAGCCCCTCCTCAGGCACAGATACGCAGTATTTT
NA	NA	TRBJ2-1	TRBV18	CASSPFGRSYNEQFF	TGTGCCAGCTCACCGTTTGGCAGATCTTACAATGAGCAGTTCTTC